The T cell receptor (beta chain) described here comes from a study of shared clonotypes between healthy human individuals. The protocol was immunoSEQ multiplex PCR, while the TCRdb copy is restricted to in-frame clones and leaves out a portion. The sample includes over 950,000 clones, roughly 80% of them seen just once. As regards this clone: Its antigen is unidentified. The sample carries other DNA sequences with the same CDR3.

CD4+ cell separation produced CD45RA+ naive and CD45RA-negative memory subsets. Overall study findings and caveats: Deeper or shallower sequencing was expected to change how clonotypes are shared among donors.

Germline values: CDR1 MGHRA, CDR2 YSYEKL. This CDR3 has 17 amino acids. Trimming left V 1 base short and J 2 bases short, with 15 bases between. The clonotype comes from a man aged 18 to 30 in good health. Some clones in this sample may be carry-over from other donors' samples. The sequenced sample was memory CD4+ T cells from PBMCs. The subset here: CD45RA-negative fraction. The V call is TRBV4-1, the J call TRBJ1-5, with TRBD1 as a possible D gene (5 bases). The CDR3 DNA reads as TGCGCCAGCAGCCAAGGGGGCGCATTCCAGGGCAATCAGCCCCAGCATTTT. Protein sequence: CASSQGGAFQGNQPQHF.